This T cell receptor beta chain was identified during a study of regulatory T cells in long-lasting Graves disease. General study findings and limits: More public clonotypes were shared by persistent patients (2,741) than by new patients (roughly 1,000).

As concerns this clonotype: Its specificity is unknown. Given the absence of the conserved phenylalanine or tryptophan at the CDR3 end, a read error is likely.

J gave up 9 bases and V 3 bases, and 3 bases lay outside the gene matches. The germline V gene encodes CDR1 SQVTM and CDR2 ANQGSEA. The CDR3 contains 11 residues. This sample's time point: persistent/refractory GD, antithyroid drugs over 5 years with positive TRAb. PBMC RNA served as the TCR library source. The authors diagnosed Graves' disease using American Thyroid Association guidelines. Relying on iRepertoire HTBI primers and Arm-PCR of CDR3 regions, the team built TCR beta libraries. TCRdb processed the multiplex PCR reads anew with MiXCR; each CDR3 protein has one entry. Counted here are more than 650,000 distinct CDR3 sequences, 30% occurring once; the ten biggest clones make up about two fifths.

The source was peripheral blood mononuclear cells (PBMCs), collected when the disease was refractory, from a patient treated with antithyroid drugs. The chain carries TRBV29-1 and TRBJ2-7; 9 bases are shared with TRBD1. This sequence was found in a female donor with Graves disease. CDR3 DNA: TGCAGCGTTGATGACAGGGGGGGGCAGTACCTC. Protein product: CSVDDRGGQYL.